Listed below are T cell receptor beta chains from one sample, sequenced in a study of CD8+CD57+ T cells in acquired aplastic anemia. TCRdb reanalysed the reads using MiXCR and keeps one entry per CDR3 protein. The sample has 160,000 or so distinct CDR3 sequences, over 55% seen once. The sequenced sample consisted of sorted CD4+, CD8+, or CD8+CD57+ T cells (not recorded which) from PBMCs. These receptors all come from a human donor with aplastic anemia. CDR3s leave out the opening cysteine and the closing phenylalanine or tryptophan. Fields, in order: J gene, V gene, CDR3 protein.

J: TRBJ2-5; V: TRBV6-2/TRBV6-3; CDR3: ASSYLGPGAETQY
J: TRBJ1-2; V: TRBV10-3; CDR3: AISESMFPRTNYGYT
J: TRBJ2-7; V: TRBV10-1; CDR3: ASSPAGRYEQY
J: TRBJ1-3; V: TRBV7-6; CDR3: ASSLNQVSGNTIY
J: TRBJ2-2; V: TRBV7-2; CDR3: ASSHGDRPSGELF
J: TRBJ2-1; V: TRBV4-3; CDR3: ASSPPGTGTYNEQF
J: TRBJ2-5; V: TRBV19; CDR3: ASSAGLETQY
J: TRBJ2-1; V: TRBV20-1; CDR3: SAREVRAGSYNEQF
J: TRBJ1-2; V: TRBV24-1; CDR3: ATSDRSRDNYGYT
J: TRBJ1-6; V: TRBV9; CDR3: ASSVGTGLSPLH
J: TRBJ2-2; V: TRBV29-1; CDR3: SVDIGTSGYTGELF
J: TRBJ2-5; V: TRBV7-8; CDR3: ASSPGGAETQY
J: TRBJ2-5; V: TRBV29-1; CDR3: SAVPVTQETQY
J: TRBJ2-3; V: TRBV27; CDR3: ASSWWGTDTQY
J: TRBJ2-7; V: TRBV7-2; CDR3: ASSLGGLSTYEQY
J: TRBJ2-7; V: TRBV7-3; CDR3: ASSLGLAGGLLDEQY
J: TRBJ2-3; V: TRBV5-1; CDR3: ASGVGPTDTQY
J: TRBJ1-6; V: TRBV7-9; CDR3: ASHDSNSPLH
J: TRBJ2-7; V: TRBV10-1; CDR3: ARTYEQY
J: TRBJ1-6; V: TRBV7-2; CDR3: ASRGRERSPLH
J: TRBJ2-2; V: TRBV9; CDR3: ASSRSDRELF
J: TRBJ2-3; V: TRBV2; CDR3: ASTGGTTDTQY
J: TRBJ2-7; V: TRBV10-3; CDR3: AITSGQEIGEQY